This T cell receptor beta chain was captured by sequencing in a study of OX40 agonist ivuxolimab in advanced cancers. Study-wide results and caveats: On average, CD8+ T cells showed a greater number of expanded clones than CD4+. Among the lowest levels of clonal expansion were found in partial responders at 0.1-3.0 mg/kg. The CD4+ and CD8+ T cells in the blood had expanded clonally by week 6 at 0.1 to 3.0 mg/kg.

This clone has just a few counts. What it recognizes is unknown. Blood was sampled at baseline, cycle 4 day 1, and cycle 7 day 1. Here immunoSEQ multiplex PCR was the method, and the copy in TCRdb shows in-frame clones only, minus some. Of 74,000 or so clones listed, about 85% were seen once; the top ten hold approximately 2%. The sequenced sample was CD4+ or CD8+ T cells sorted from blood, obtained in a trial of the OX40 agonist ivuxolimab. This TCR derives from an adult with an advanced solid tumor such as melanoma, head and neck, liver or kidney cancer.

CDR3 nucleotide sequence: TGTGCCAGCAGCCAATCGTCCAGATCCGGGGAGCTGTTTTTT. It codes for CASSQSSRSGELFF. The chain recombines TRBV16 with TRBJ2-2; no clear D gene. From germline, CDR1 is KGHSY and CDR2 FQNENV. The CDR3 sequence is 14 residues long. Trimming cost V 0 bases and J 6 bases, with 8 bases left between them.